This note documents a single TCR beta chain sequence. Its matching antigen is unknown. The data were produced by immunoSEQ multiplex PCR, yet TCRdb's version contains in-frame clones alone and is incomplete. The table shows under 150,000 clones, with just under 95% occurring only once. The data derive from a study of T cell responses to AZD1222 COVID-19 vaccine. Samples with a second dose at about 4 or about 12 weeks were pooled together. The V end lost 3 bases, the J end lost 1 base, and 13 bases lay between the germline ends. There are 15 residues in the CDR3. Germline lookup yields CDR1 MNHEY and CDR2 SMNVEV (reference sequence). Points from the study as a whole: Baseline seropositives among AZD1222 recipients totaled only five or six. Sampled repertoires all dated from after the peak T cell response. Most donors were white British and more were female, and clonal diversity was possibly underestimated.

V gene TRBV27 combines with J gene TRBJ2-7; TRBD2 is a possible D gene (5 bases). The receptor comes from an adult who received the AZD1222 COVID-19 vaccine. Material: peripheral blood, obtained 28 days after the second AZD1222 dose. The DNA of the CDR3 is TGTGCCAGCAGTTTTCGCGGGTCATTTTCCTACGAGCAGTACTTC. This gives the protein CASSFRGSFSYEQYF.